This T cell receptor (beta chain) was sequenced for a study of T cells in Graves' hyperthyroidism and ophthalmopathy (dated by TCRdb to between 2019 and 2020). Regarding the study in general: Peripheral blood samples were taken at initial diagnosis, before any treatment was given. In several Graves' hyperthyroidism patients, the study also compared T-cell repertoires from thyroid tissue with T-cell repertoires from blood. Prospective prediction of ophthalmopathy was tested in an independent validation cohort of 18 hyperthyroidism patients and 15 to 17 patients who later progressed to ophthalmopathy. To identify TCR V-J signatures that set the groups apart, the researchers used a discovery cohort of 100 patients, made up of roughly 40 with Graves' ophthalmopathy and some 58 with stable Graves' hyperthyroidism. The paper describes TCR Vbeta CDR3 sequencing of 140 or so peripheral blood samples, made up of some 42 ophthalmopathy patients, some 76 hyperthyroidism patients and roughly 17 progressor patients. The 100 discovery patients were divided at random into training and test sets in a 7:3 ratio. Following sampling, methimazole starting at 30 mg daily was given to hyperthyroidism patients, and high-dose intravenous methylprednisolone was given to ophthalmopathy patients.

In this sample, this clonotype turned up many times. The target of this receptor is not known. No qualities accompany the bases; no much larger clone lies one base away. V lost 3 bases and J lost 4 bases, and the count of bases not matched to a germline gene is 7. The germline V gene yields MNHEY for CDR1 and SVGAGI for CDR2. The CDR3 numbers 15 residues from cysteine through phenylalanine. The kept DNA is CDR3 alone, 45 bases in frame from the first base. The TCR beta CDR3 regions were amplified from the RNA transcripts. The TCR CDR3 was subjected to a first round of RT-PCR using the HTBI primer set and the Qiagen OneStep RT-PCR kit. Libraries were constructed in a second round of multiplex PCR, after which size selection and purification were carried out. The libraries were sequenced on an Illumina HiSeq2000 using paired-end 100 bp reads. On the study's bioinformatics: Raw data were processed with SOAPnuke, discarding reads with adapters, uncalled bases, mean Phred below 15, or no exact constant-primer or identifier match. High-quality paired reads were merged using COPE v1.2.5, and each unique nucleotide sequence was defined as a clonotype. MiTCR v1.1 was used to align clonotypes to the IMGT TRBV, TRBD and TRBJ reference segments. Only V-J combinations with frequency above 0.0001, covering 99% to 99.2% of repertoires, were analysed. The TCS score was defined as the ratio of F50 (clonal expansion) to E x V (chaos), calculated using BLOSUM62-based TCRdist between CDR3 peptides within each V-J. Welch's t-statistics and random forest reduced 500 to 650 V-J features to about 13, which were used in a naive Bayes classifier (R e1071). TCRdb redid the processing of the public reads, applying fastp at Q25 and MiXCR, and retained in-frame beta chains. For every CDR3 protein sequence, its rows merge into one entry that carries the most common genes and DNA. These V and J calls are TCRdb output, not the study's own analysis. In this sample the table shows about 640,000 distinct CDR3 sequences, 14% of which occur a single time. The ten largest clones represent 12% of the sample.

Ophthalmopathy patients had moderately to severely active disease, Clinical Activity Score of at least 3, NOSPECS grade of at least 4, and duration under 3 months. Any patient with an uncontrolled infection, another autoimmune disease, pregnancy or lactation was excluded. Clinical symptoms, serum thyroxine and TRAb, thyroid ultrasound, and orbital computed tomography formed the basis for the diagnoses. PBMCs were isolated from 7.5 to 10 ml of fresh peripheral blood by Ficoll-Paque density gradient centrifugation. Total RNA was extracted with Trizol reagent, and quality was checked on an Agilent 2100 Bioanalyzer. Study-wide conclusions, independent of this receptor: No statistical method was used to fix the sample size in advance, and group allocation was not hidden from the investigators. Blood samples also contained most of the expanded thyroid clonotypes (frequency above 0.001), which suggests that blood repertoires may reflect thyroid immune responses. In cross-validation, a model built on a 13 V-J signature told ophthalmopathy apart from stable hyperthyroidism with approximately 90% sensitivity and around 84% specificity, and in testing the same model reached 80%/75%. In validation, progression to ophthalmopathy was predicted by the model with 70.59% sensitivity and roughly 76% specificity, a median of around 5.9 months before onset.

The specimen sequenced was blood. This sequence uses TRBV6-5 and TRBJ2-5, and 8 junctional nucleotides match TRBD2. This sequence originates from a woman aged 50 to 65 with Graves' ophthalmopathy. Read as DNA, the sequence is TGTGCCAGCAGTTATCCAGCGGGAGCTGGAGAGACCCAGTACTTC. It specifies CASSYPAGAGETQYF.